This section outlines one TCR beta chain sequence together with its context. Its matching antigen is unknown. Germline V gene sequence: CDR1 LNHDA, CDR2 SQIVND (reference sequence). V lost 1 base, J lost 4 bases, and 5 bases lay in between. The length of the CDR3 is 13 residues. The sample belongs to a study of shared clonotypes between healthy human individuals. About the research overall: A donor's plate count was three for CD4 naive and three for CD4 memory; CD8 naive had two and CD8 memory one. Study-level points and caveats: The researchers took only blood, and tissue repertoires probably look different. What limited the represented genetic and exposure-history diversity was the small number of donors.

Here immunoSEQ multiplex PCR was the method, and the copy in TCRdb shows in-frame clones only, minus some. The profile shows about 1.5 million clones, roughly 96% of them singletons. Donors had no recently reported acute infections or vaccinations and were HIV-negative. Sequencing was done on a sample of naive CD4+ T cells sorted from blood. Stated subset: CD45RA+ positively selected. This receptor was taken from a man younger than 45 in good health. This sequence joins TRBV19 and TRBJ2-4; no reliable D call. The CDR3 region is CASSIGGKNIQYF. The CDR3 DNA reads TGTGCCAGTAGTATAGGTGGAAAAAACATTCAGTACTTC.